The rows below give T cell receptor beta chains drawn from one sample of a study of blood T cell repertoires in COVID-19. TCRdb's table, derived via immunoSEQ multiplex PCR, lists solely in-frame clones and lacks some. The sample lists about 150,000 clones; more than 80% were seen once. Sequences were obtained from peripheral blood. Every receptor here comes from a man between 45 and 60 years old with acute or convalescent COVID-19. CDR3s include the opening cysteine and the closing phenylalanine or tryptophan. A D gene is named only where the DNA matches it firmly. The listing skips clone size in some rows; elsewhere it reads once, few, many or a size class.

abundance: NA; v_gene: TRBV7-6; j_gene: TRBJ1-5; d_gene: NA; CDR3aa: CASSQAGQFNQPQHF; CDR3nt: TGTGCCAGCAGCCAAGCCGGACAGTTTAACCAGCCCCAGCATTTT
abundance: once; v_gene: TRBV5-6; j_gene: TRBJ1-4; d_gene: NA; CDR3aa: CASSFLQGNEKLFF; CDR3nt: TGTGCCAGCAGCTTCTTACAGGGAAATGAAAAACTGTTTTTT
abundance: NA; v_gene: TRBV4-2; j_gene: TRBJ2-7; d_gene: TRBD2; CDR3aa: CASSPGRAGGPYEQYF; CDR3nt: TGTGCCAGCAGCCCCGGAAGAGCGGGAGGGCCCTACGAGCAGTACTTC
abundance: NA; v_gene: TRBV11-2; j_gene: TRBJ2-7; d_gene: TRBD2; CDR3aa: CASSLGLGEGPQHVF; CDR3nt: TGTGCCAGCAGCTTGGGTTTGGGGGAGGGTCCCCAACACGTCTTC
abundance: NA; v_gene: TRBV10-1; j_gene: TRBJ1-2; d_gene: NA; CDR3aa: CASSEDGSYGYTF; CDR3nt: TGCGCCAGCAGTGAGGACGGGAGCTATGGCTACACCTTC
abundance: NA; v_gene: TRBV20-1; j_gene: TRBJ1-4; d_gene: NA; CDR3aa: CSARLREKLFF; CDR3nt: TGCAGTGCTAGACTACGTGAAAAACTGTTTTTT
abundance: NA; v_gene: TRBV3-1/TRBV3-2; j_gene: TRBJ1-1; d_gene: NA; CDR3aa: CASSPRDNSLGGEAFF; CDR3nt: TGTGCCAGCAGCCCCCGGGACAACTCCTTGGGTGGTGAAGCTTTCTTT
abundance: few; v_gene: TRBV28; j_gene: TRBJ1-2; d_gene: NA; CDR3aa: CASSFEPLRAASGYTF; CDR3nt: TGTGCCAGCAGTTTCGAACCTCTGCGGGCTGCTTCTGGCTACACCTTC
abundance: few; v_gene: TRBV7-2; j_gene: TRBJ1-2; d_gene: NA; CDR3aa: CASSLESTGSYGYTF; CDR3nt: TGTGCCAGCAGCTTAGAGAGCACAGGGAGTTATGGCTACACCTTC
abundance: NA; v_gene: TRBV27; j_gene: TRBJ2-7; d_gene: TRBD1; CDR3aa: CASSLRGQGSYEQYF; CDR3nt: TGTGCCAGCAGTTTAAGGGGACAGGGTAGCTACGAGCAGTACTTC
abundance: NA; v_gene: TRBV18; j_gene: TRBJ1-2; d_gene: TRBD1; CDR3aa: CASSPSTGGNYGYTF; CDR3nt: TGTGCCAGCTCACCTTCTACAGGGGGCAACTATGGCTACACCTTC
abundance: once; v_gene: TRBV5-4; j_gene: TRBJ1-1; d_gene: TRBD1; CDR3aa: CASSQAHRGGTEAFF; CDR3nt: TGTGCCAGCAGCCAGGCGCACAGGGGTGGCACTGAAGCTTTCTTT